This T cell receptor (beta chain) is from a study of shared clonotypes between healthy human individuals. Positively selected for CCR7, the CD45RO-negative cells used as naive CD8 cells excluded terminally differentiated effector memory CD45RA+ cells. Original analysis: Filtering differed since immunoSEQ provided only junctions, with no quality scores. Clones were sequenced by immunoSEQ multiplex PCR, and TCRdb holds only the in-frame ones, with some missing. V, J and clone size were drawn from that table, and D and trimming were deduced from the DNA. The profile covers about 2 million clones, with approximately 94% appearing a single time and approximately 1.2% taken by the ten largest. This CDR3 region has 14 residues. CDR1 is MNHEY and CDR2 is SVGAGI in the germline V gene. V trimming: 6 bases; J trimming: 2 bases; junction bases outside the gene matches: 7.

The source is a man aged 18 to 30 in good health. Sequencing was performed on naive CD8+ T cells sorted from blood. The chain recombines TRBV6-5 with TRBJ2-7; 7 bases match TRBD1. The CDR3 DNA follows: TGTGCCAGCAGCCTTCGACAGGGTACCTACGAGCAGTACTTC. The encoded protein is CASSLRQGTYEQYF.